The 21 T cell receptor beta chains below were found in one sample sequenced in a study of blood T cells in healthy people across ages. Sample-barcoded 5' priming and a J-beta primer mix drove a second PCR of roughly 7 to 11 cycles. TCRdb independently ran MiXCR on the 5' RACE reads; one entry per CDR3 protein. The sample carries around 320,000 distinct CDR3 sequences, 27% recorded once. The sample taken for sequencing was blood. Source of these receptors: a woman in her 70s in good health.

This clonotype has only a few counts. V gene TRBV7-3 combines with J gene TRBJ2-1; D may match TRBD1 or TRBD2 (5 bases each). Germline CDR1 is SGHTA and CDR2 is FQGTGA. This CDR3 spans 16 amino acids. The V gene lost 2 bases and the J gene lost 4 bases, with 15 bases spanning the gap. CDR3 region: CASSLSGPAPYNEQFF. In nucleotides, the CDR3 is TGTGCCAGCAGCTTATCGGGGCCGGCCCCTTACAATGAGCAGTTCTTC.

The sample holds a few counts of this clonotype. The CDR3 DNA sequence: TGTGCCTCTACCGGGACAGGGGGCGCTTGGGAGACCCAGTACTTC. Residues: CASTGTGGAWETQYF. The V gene is TRBV19, the J gene TRBJ2-5, with 12 bases identical to TRBD1. The CDR3 sequence is 15 residues long. Germline V gene sequence: CDR1 LNHDA, CDR2 SQIVND (reference sequence). Trimming took 11 bases from V and 5 from J; bases not matched to a gene: 12.

Only a few counts were recorded for this clonotype. The CDR3 DNA follows: TGTGCCAGCAGCCCTCATTTGGGGAACACCGGGGAGCTGTTTTTT. Encoded protein: CASSPHLGNTGELFF. The V gene is TRBV7-9, the J gene TRBJ2-2; D is undetermined. V lost 5 bases and J lost 1, with 11 bases in between. This CDR3 comprises 15 residues. Germline CDR1 SEHNR, CDR2 FQNEAQ (reference sequence).

The rearrangement joins TRBV5-1 to TRBJ2-3; TRBD2 matches 10 bases. The CDR3 is 16 residues long. Germline V gene sequence: CDR1 SGHRS, CDR2 YFSETQ. The J segment lost 4 bases and the V segment lost 0 bases, leaving 5 bases of the junction unmatched. The CDR3 reads CASSLVVLAGADTQYF. The CDR3 region has the DNA TGCGCCAGCAGCTTGGTCGTTCTAGCGGGGGCAGATACGCAGTATTTT.

Here the CDR3 DNA reads TGTGCCAGCAGCGTAGATCCGGACAGGGACTCCTACGAGCAGTACTTC. Protein product: CASSVDPDRDSYEQYF. The chain uses TRBV9 and TRBJ2-7; TRBD1 aligns across 8 bases. The length of the CDR3 is 16 residues. Germline-derived CDR1 and CDR2 are SGDLS and YYNGEE. The V and J ends lost 0 bases and 0 bases, in that order; junction bases with no gene match: 5.

This clonotype was found once. In DNA form, the CDR3 reads TGTGCCAGCAGCGTCCGGACTAGCGGGAGCCAAGAGACCCAGTACTTC. This encodes CASSVRTSGSQETQYF. This chain joins TRBV5-5 and TRBJ2-7, with 13 bases fitting TRBD2. The DNA end is a closer match to TRBJ2-5, so the J assignment may be wrong. The CDR3 runs 16 residues. Germline loops: CDR1 SGHKS, CDR2 YYEKEE (reference sequence).

The chain recombines TRBV6-5 with TRBJ2-2; possible D gene TRBD2, 6 bases. This CDR3 spans 15 amino acids. Trimming removed 6 bases from V and 9 bases from J, with 20 bases in between. Germline V CDR1 and CDR2: MNHEY, SVGAGI. CDR3 nucleotide sequence: TGTGCCAGCAGGAACGGGGCGGGACTTACCCGGGAGCTGTTTTTT. Translation gives CASRNGAGLTRELFF.

This chain links TRBV28 with TRBJ1-5; 7 nucleotides align to TRBD1. From germline, CDR1 is MDHEN and CDR2 SYDVKM. The CDR3 is 14 amino acids. Losses at the gene ends were 3 bases for V and 7 bases for J; bases not matched to a gene: 6. In nucleotides, the CDR3 is TGTGCCAGCAGTTTGGTTCAGGGGGGGCAGCCCCAGCATTTT. Translation: CASSLVQGGQPQHF.

This clonotype was found a few times. The chain couples TRBV12-3 or TRBV12-4 to TRBJ1-1; no reliable D call. The CDR3 is made up of 15 amino acids. V lost 3 bases and J lost 1, with 12 bases in between. The CDR3 DNA is TGTGCCAGCAGTTTTTCCAGCGGGAAGAACACTGAAGCTTTCTTT. This encodes CASSFSSGKNTEAFF.

The V call is TRBV5-5, the J call TRBJ2-7, with no clear D. Germline values: CDR1 SGHKS, CDR2 YYEKEE (reference sequence). CDR3 length: 14 residues. Trimming cost V 0 bases and J 1 base, with 8 bases left between them. Written as DNA, the CDR3 is TGTGCCAGCAGCTTGGTCGGCAGATCCTACGAGCAGTACTTC. It codes for CASSLVGRSYEQYF.

The chain joins TRBV20-1 to TRBJ1-2; TRBD1 is a possible D gene (6 bases). Germline V CDR1 and CDR2: DFQATT, SNEGSKA (reference sequence). V lost 1 base and J 2 bases, leaving 14 bases between the germline ends. The CDR3 length is 15 residues. This chain's CDR3 is CSARVVNTGNYGYTF. In nucleotides, the CDR3 is TGCAGTGCTAGAGTCGTCAACACAGGGAACTATGGCTACACCTTC.

The rearrangement uses TRBV2 and TRBJ1-5, with D maybe TRBD1 (5 bases). The CDR3 consists of 14 residues. In germline, CDR1 is SNHLY, CDR2 FYNNEI. V shed 4 bases and J shed 6 bases, with 13 bases lying between them. CDR3 amino acids: CASSGSGGRQPQHF. The DNA for the CDR3 is TGTGCCAGCAGTGGATCTGGGGGTCGTCAGCCCCAGCATTTT.

This clonotype appeared a few times. J is TRBJ2-4 and V is TRBV20-1, with 8 bases matching TRBD2. Per germline, CDR1 DFQATT and CDR2 SNEGSKA (reference sequence). There are 17 residues in the CDR3. After removal of 0 bases from V and 0 bases from J, the junction contained 7 bases not matched to a gene. CDR3 DNA: TGCAGTGCTAGAGATCTGGGGCTAGCGGGAGCCAAAAACATTCAGTACTTC. Translating gives CSARDLGLAGAKNIQYF.

This clonotype was counted between two and nine times. The rearrangement links TRBV18 to TRBJ2-7, with TRBD1 matching 10 bases. This CDR3 spans 14 amino acids. V gave up 2 bases and J gave up 7 bases; unmatched junction bases: 5. Germline loops: CDR1 KGHSH, CDR2 LQKENI. The CDR3: CASSPGTGASEQYF. In DNA form, the CDR3 reads TGTGCCAGCTCACCAGGGACAGGGGCCTCAGAGCAGTACTTC.

The V gene is TRBV7-3, the J gene TRBJ2-5, with D possibly TRBD1 on 6 matching bases. The V gene lost 5 bases and the J gene lost 2 bases, with 15 bases spanning the gap. CDR3 length: 15 amino acids. Germline lookup yields CDR1 SGHTA and CDR2 FQGTGA. CDR3 DNA: TGTGCCAGCAGCCCAGGGGCGGGCCCACAAGAGACCCAGTACTTC. Protein product: CASSPGAGPQETQYF.

This clonotype was counted many times. The rearrangement links TRBV11-2 to TRBJ1-2; 7 bases are a match to TRBD1. Trimming at V came to 0 bases and at J to 7 bases, leaving 8 bases not matched to a gene. CDR1 is SGHAT and CDR2 is FQNNGV in the germline V gene. This CDR3 has 15 amino acids. The CDR3 protein is CASSLDQLDRVGYTF. The CDR3 DNA reads TGTGCCAGCAGCTTAGATCAACTTGACAGGGTTGGCTACACCTTC.

The rearrangement links TRBV28 to TRBJ1-1; TRBD1 matches 8 bases. Germline CDR1 and CDR2: MDHEN and SYDVKM. CDR3 length: 13 amino acids. V lost 5 bases to trimming and J lost 6 bases; unmatched junction nucleotides: 5. The CDR3 spells CASSANRGAEAFF. The CDR3 DNA is TGTGCCAGCAGTGCAAACAGGGGGGCTGAAGCTTTCTTT.

On this clonotype itself: One end of the junction varies from germline; a read error may be responsible. This chain joins TRBV4-3 and TRBJ2-1; D remains unclear. CDR1 and CDR2 (germline): LGHNA, YSLEER. The CDR3 covers 13 residues. CDR3 in amino acids: CASSQDFRAAPGF. The CDR3 DNA reads TGCGCCAGCAGCCAAGATTTCCGGGCCGCTCCGGGCTTC.

This clonotype was detected only a few times. V usage is TRBV7-9 and J usage is TRBJ2-5; 9 nucleotides line up with TRBD2. V shed 5 bases, J shed 4 bases, and the junction held 5 bases outside the gene matches. From germline, CDR1 is SEHNR and CDR2 FQNEAQ (reference sequence). The CDR3 covers 14 residues. Written as DNA, the CDR3 is TGTGCCAGCAGCGCCCTAGCGGGATTAGAGACCCAGTACTTC. Amino acid sequence: CASSALAGLETQYF.

This clonotype was observed at least ten times. This chain connects TRBV4-1 to TRBJ2-1; D unresolved. This CDR3 comprises 15 residues. Per the germline V gene, CDR1 is MGHRA and CDR2 is YSYEKL. V dropped 2 bases and J dropped 0 bases, with 8 bases sitting between them. The CDR3 loop is CASSQQSPSYNEQFF. The CDR3 DNA reads TGCGCCAGCAGCCAACAATCTCCCTCCTACAATGAGCAGTTCTTC.

This clonotype was seen a handful of times. The V call is TRBV7-2, the J call TRBJ2-7, with D maybe TRBD2 (5 bases). Germline lookup yields CDR1 SGHTA and CDR2 FQGNSA. V was cut by 5 bases and J by 0 bases, with 23 bases left in between. This CDR3 is 18 amino acids long. In DNA form, the CDR3 reads TGTGCCAGCAGCCCCCAAACTTTGGATTGGCGGGCCTCCTACGAGCAGTACTTC. Encoded protein: CASSPQTLDWRASYEQYF. The whole variable domain, remainder taken from reference TRBV7-2 and TRBJ2-7, is GAGVSQSPSNKVTEKGKDVELRCDPISGHTALYWYRQSLGQGLEFLIYFQGNSAPDKSGLPSDRFSAERTGGSVSTLTIQRTQQEDSAVYLCASSPQTLDWRASYEQYFGPGTRLTVT.